This T cell receptor beta chain was documented in a study of cytomegalovirus exposure and HLA in healthy donors listed by TCRdb under 2017. With regard to the full study: A later analysis indicated that the roughly 130 validation repertoires were generated on the platform also employed for the roughly 730 repertoires of the first cohort. The study aimed to test whether cataloging public T cell receptors could reveal signatures of past pathogen exposure. Along with the approximately 700-subject first cohort, a separate validation cohort of over a hundred different subjects was used. The study combined high-throughput TCR immunosequencing, statistical association of individual TCRs with disease status, and machine learning to predict cytomegalovirus infection status.

Comments on this clone: This receptor's antigen is unknown. Base qualities were left out, and no much larger clone turns up one base away.

The research as a whole found: A later analysis had no HLA typing for the validation cohort, so co-occurrence there was scored across all 130 or so repertoires. The study gave a list of some 150 TCR beta chains associated with cytomegalovirus. Cytomegalovirus status was reported to be diagnosed by the classifier with high specificity and sensitivity in both the original and validation cohorts. In vitro tests confirmed that a few of the cytomegalovirus-associated TCR beta chains recognize cytomegalovirus antigens. It was suggested by the authors that the approach could potentially be generalized to other disease states and immunological phenotypes. In a later analysis, TCRs clustered in the first cohort were found to also tend to co-occur in the approximately 120 validation repertoires, with approximately 93% of cluster scores above 0. Across donors, most TCR sequences were observed very rarely, whereas some public TCRs were present in many individuals.

The donors were included in the validation cohort of some 120 subjects, a group kept apart from the 666-subject first cohort. Library method: the immunoSEQ multiplex PCR assay. The study's own analysis went as follows. To diagnose cytomegalovirus status from the catalog of TCR beta chain sequences, a statistical classification framework was built. TCRdb stores this immuneACCESS table with in-frame sequences only. Part of the clones is absent; in the studies checked, under half of the shortfall reflects unresolved V genes, and no reason is known for the rest. V, J and clone size derive from that table, while D and trimming were established from the DNA sequence. This sample gives about 78,000 clones in total; 90% to 96% of them show up just once. The top ten constitute roughly 1.5% of the sample. Taken from the germline V gene, the CDR1 and CDR2 loops are KGHSH and LQKENI. From the cysteine through the phenylalanine, the CDR3 covers 15 amino acids. The entry retains the CDR3 DNA only, 45 bases that are in frame from base 1. V gives up 5 bases and J gives up 3 bases, and the segment between their germline ends measures 16 bases.

The clonotype originates from a man aged 18-30 years in good health and CMV-seropositive. Rearrangement joined TRBV18 to TRBJ1-1, and the D gene may be TRBD1, 5 bases matching. The sequencing input was PBMCs. The DNA sequence is as follows: TGTGCCAGCTCATCTCGACAGATTTTGGACACTGAAGCTTTCTTT. Its protein reads: CASSSRQILDTEAFF.